The 22 T cell receptor beta chains listed next were all sequenced from one sample in a study of blood T cell repertoires in COVID-19. TCRdb's table, derived via immunoSEQ multiplex PCR, lists solely in-frame clones and lacks some. Altogether about 60,000 clones are present, almost 90% being singletons, with the ten largest covering about 4.3%. The sample taken for sequencing was peripheral blood. These receptors were collected from a man aged 55-75 years with acute or convalescent COVID-19.

In its sample, this clone was seen a few times. The genes are TRBV5-4 and TRBJ1-2, with D possibly being TRBD1 (6 bases). The CDR3 totals 15 residues. CDR1 is SGHNT and CDR2 is YYREEE in the germline V gene (reference sequence). Trimming shortened V by 4 bases and J by 3 bases, and 16 bases separated the two germline ends. CDR3 region: CASSPSYRAYYGYTF. CDR3 in DNA: TGTGCCAGCAGCCCATCCTACAGGGCATACTATGGCTACACCTTC.

The genes are TRBV3-1 (or the pseudogene TRBV3-2) and TRBJ1-3; TRBD1 matches at 9 bases. CDR1 is LGHDT, CDR2 YNNKEL, per germline (reference sequence). The CDR3 runs 16 residues. J gave up 1 base and V 7 bases, and 8 bases lay outside the gene matches. CDR3 sequence reads: CASTLGTGSSGNTIYF. DNA for the CDR3: TGTGCCAGCACCCTCGGGACAGGGTCGTCTGGAAACACCATATATTTT.

This clone has a single count. The chain links TRBV6-5 to TRBJ1-2; D call uncertain. The V and J ends lost 0 bases and 2 bases respectively, with 13 bases between them. This CDR3 region has 16 residues. Germline lookup yields CDR1 MNHEY and CDR2 SVGAGI. The CDR3 bases are TGTGCCAGCAGTTACTCCCGGGTGCGGGTAAACTATGGCTACACCTTC. This translates into CASSYSRVRVNYGYTF.

The chain is built from TRBV5-4 and TRBJ2-2; no clear D. The CDR3 extends over 15 amino acids. The V end lost 4 bases, the J end lost 2 bases, and 12 bases lay between the germline ends. The germline V gene has CDR1 SGHNT and CDR2 YYREEE (reference sequence). CDR3 in DNA: TGTGCCAGCAGCGGCCGAGCGACCAACACCGGGGAGCTGTTTTTT. It translates to CASSGRATNTGELFF.

The gene calls are TRBV30 and TRBJ1-6; 9 nucleotides align to TRBD1. Germline V CDR1 and CDR2: GTSNPN, SVGIG (reference sequence). The CDR3 contains 15 residues. Trimming at V came to 3 bases and at J to 9 bases, leaving 9 bases not matched to a gene. In DNA form, the CDR3 reads TGTGCCTGGAGCGAAGGACAGGGGTATGGTTCACCCCTCCACTTT. Its protein is CAWSEGQGYGSPLHF.

The chain links TRBV18 to TRBJ2-6, with D unclear. This CDR3 has 14 residues. The V end was cut by 3 bases, the J end by 1 base, with 4 bases between. CDR1 and CDR2 from the germline V gene are KGHSH and LQKENI. Here the CDR3 DNA reads TGTGCCAGCTCACCTCTTTCTGGGGCCAACGTCCTGACTTTC. Translation gives CASSPLSGANVLTF.

V usage is TRBV29-1 and J usage is TRBJ2-6; 8 bases map to TRBD1. Losses at the gene ends were 6 bases for V and 9 bases for J; bases not matched to a gene: 7. Germline loops: CDR1 SQVTM, CDR2 ANQGSEA. The CDR3 is made up of 13 amino acids. CDR3 residues: CSVRTGSFNVLTF. CDR3 DNA sequence: TGCAGCGTCCGGACAGGGAGTTTCAACGTCCTGACTTTC.

This sequence joins TRBV5-5 and TRBJ2-7, with unresolved D. Trimming removed 0 bases from V and 3 bases from J, with 13 bases in between. The CDR3 is made up of 15 amino acids. From germline, CDR1 is SGHKS and CDR2 YYEKEE (reference sequence). CDR3 bases: TGTGCCAGCAGCTTGGGGCAGAGAAGCGACTACGAGCAGTACTTC. It is translated as CASSLGQRSDYEQYF. The whole variable domain, remainder taken from reference TRBV5-5 and TRBJ2-7, is DAGVTQSPTHLIKTRGQQVTLRCSPISGHKSVSWYQQVLGQGPQFIFQYYEKEERGRGNFPDRFSARQFPNYSSELNVNALLLGDSALYLCASSLGQRSDYEQYFGPGTRLTVT.

This chain uses TRBV18 with TRBJ2-7; D may be TRBD1 (5 bases). V was clipped by 0 bases and J by 3 bases, with 9 bases between them. CDR3 length equals 14 residues. The germline V gene encodes CDR1 KGHSH and CDR2 LQKENI. Here the CDR3 DNA reads TGTGCCAGCTCACCACCGGGGCAGGGCTACGAGCAGTACTTC. It specifies CASSPPGQGYEQYF.

The chain couples TRBV29-1 to TRBJ1-2, with a weak D call TRBD1 (5 bases). CDR3 length equals 14 residues. V lost 7 bases and J 0 bases, leaving 15 bases between the germline ends. CDR1 SQVTM and CDR2 ANQGSEA come from the germline V gene. CDR3 region: CSALSGETNYGYTF. In nucleotides, the CDR3 is TGCAGCGCCTTGTCGGGGGAGACTAACTATGGCTACACCTTC. The full variable domain, completed using reference TRBV29-1 and TRBJ1-2, is SAVISQKPSRDICQRGTSLTIQCQVDSQVTMMFWYRQQPGQSLTLIATANQGSEATYESGFVIDKFPISRPNLTFSTLTVSNMSPEDSSIYLCSALSGETNYGYTFGSGTRLTVV.

Concerning this clone: One junction end does not reproduce the germline sequence, and a read error may be involved. The chain employs TRBV7-7 and TRBJ2-7; 10 nucleotides agree with TRBD2. Germline CDR1 and CDR2: SSHAT and FNYEAQ (reference sequence). This CDR3 is 15 amino acids long. The CDR3 DNA is TGTGCTAGCAGCCCCGGGACTAGCGCCACCTACGAGCAGTACTTC. As protein: CASSPGTSATYEQYF.

The J gene is TRBJ2-6, the V gene TRBV30; possible D gene TRBD2, 6 bases. CDR1 is GTSNPN and CDR2 is SVGIG in the germline V gene (reference sequence). The V end was cut by 8 bases, the J end by 0 bases, with 14 bases between. This CDR3 contains 15 residues. The CDR3 nucleotides are TGTGCCGGCAAACGGGGGAGCTCTGGGGCCAACGTCCTGACTTTC. This sequence encodes CAGKRGSSGANVLTF.

The chain couples TRBV28 to TRBJ1-5, with TRBD1 identical over 12 bases. The trim removed 3 bases at V and 6 bases at J, leaving 6 bases unmatched. The CDR3 totals 16 residues. Per germline, CDR1 MDHEN and CDR2 SYDVKM. For the CDR3, the DNA is TGTGCCAGCAGTTTCTCGGGACAGGGGGCTCTTCAGCCCCAGCATTTT. Its translation is CASSFSGQGALQPQHF.

The gene calls are TRBV19 and TRBJ1-1; D gene uncertain. This CDR3 region has 14 residues. Trimming left V 5 bases short and J 2 bases short, with 12 bases between. CDR1 is LNHDA and CDR2 is SQIVND in the germline V gene (reference sequence). Here the CDR3 reads CASSWGGINTEAFF. CDR3 nucleotide sequence: TGTGCCAGTAGTTGGGGAGGGATCAACACTGAAGCTTTCTTT.

Of note for this clone: The identical CDR3 is also encoded by other nucleotide sequences in the sample. The rearrangement joins TRBV27 to TRBJ1-2; 11 bases are shared with TRBD1. The germline V gene has CDR1 MNHEY and CDR2 SMNVEV (reference sequence). The CDR3 is 15 residues long. Trimming cost V 6 bases and J 7 bases; bases outside gene matches: 10. The CDR3 sequence: CASRTGTGGLSGYTF. The CDR3, as DNA: TGTGCCAGCAGAACCGGGACAGGGGGGTTAAGTGGCTACACCTTC.

This chain uses TRBV5-1 with TRBJ1-2, with 7 positions matching TRBD1. The CDR3 runs 16 residues. The germline V gene has CDR1 SGHRS and CDR2 YFSETQ. With V trimmed by 3 bases and J by 0 bases, 8 bases remained unmatched. The CDR3: CASSYTTGQANYGYTF. For the CDR3, the DNA is TGCGCCAGCAGCTACACAACCGGACAGGCTAACTATGGCTACACCTTC.

The chain couples TRBV6-6 to TRBJ1-5; 8 bases agree with TRBD1. Germline CDR1 is MNHNY and CDR2 is SVGAGI (reference sequence). The J segment lost 0 bases and the V segment lost 5 bases, leaving 6 bases of the junction unmatched. The CDR3 is made up of 16 amino acids. In DNA form, the CDR3 reads TGTGCCAGCAGTACGGGACAGGCTTATAGCAATCAGCCCCAGCATTTT. The encoded protein is CASSTGQAYSNQPQHF.

This clone has just a few counts. The gene calls are TRBV19 and TRBJ1-4; possibly TRBD1 for D (5 bases). The CDR3 covers 15 residues. V was trimmed by 5 bases and J by 3 bases, leaving 13 bases between them. Looked up from germline, CDR1 is LNHDA and CDR2 is SQIVND (reference sequence). For the CDR3, the DNA is TGTGCCAGTAGTCCGGCGGGGCCGCCTAATGAAAAACTGTTTTTT. Encoded protein: CASSPAGPPNEKLFF.

This sequence joins TRBV5-4 and TRBJ1-6, with 9 positions matching TRBD1. The CDR3 totals 14 residues. Trimming took 4 bases from V and 10 from J; bases not matched to a gene: 6. Per germline, CDR1 SGHNT and CDR2 YYREEE (reference sequence). The CDR3 reads CASSRTGEGSPLHF. The CDR3 bases are TGTGCCAGCAGCCGGACAGGGGAAGGGTCACCCCTCCACTTT.

The chain is built from TRBV24-1 and TRBJ2-1; 11 bases map to TRBD2. The CDR3 is 16 residues long. V lost 3 bases to trimming and J lost 8 bases; unmatched junction nucleotides: 8. Per germline, CDR1 KGHDR and CDR2 SFDVKD. In nucleotides, the CDR3 is TGTGCCACCAGTGATCCCGGGACTAGCGGAGACGATGAGCAGTTCTTC. This codes for CATSDPGTSGDDEQFF.

The V call is TRBV11-2, the J call TRBJ2-1, with D perhaps TRBD2 (6 bases). V dropped 5 bases and J dropped 2 bases, with 13 bases sitting between them. The CDR3 has 15 amino acids. Germline values: CDR1 SGHAT, CDR2 FQNNGV. The CDR3 DNA follows: TGTGCCAGCAGCGCGAATAGCGGCCCCTACAATGAGCAGTTCTTC. It specifies CASSANSGPYNEQFF.

The gene calls are TRBV29-1 and TRBJ2-1; D ambiguous. The CDR3 runs to 15 residues. CDR1 is SQVTM, CDR2 ANQGSEA, per germline. The V end lost 7 bases, the J end lost 0 bases, and 16 bases lay between the germline ends. This chain's CDR3 is CSGHGYSSSYNEQFF. CDR3 coding DNA: TGCAGCGGCCACGGGTACTCGAGCTCCTACAATGAGCAGTTCTTC.